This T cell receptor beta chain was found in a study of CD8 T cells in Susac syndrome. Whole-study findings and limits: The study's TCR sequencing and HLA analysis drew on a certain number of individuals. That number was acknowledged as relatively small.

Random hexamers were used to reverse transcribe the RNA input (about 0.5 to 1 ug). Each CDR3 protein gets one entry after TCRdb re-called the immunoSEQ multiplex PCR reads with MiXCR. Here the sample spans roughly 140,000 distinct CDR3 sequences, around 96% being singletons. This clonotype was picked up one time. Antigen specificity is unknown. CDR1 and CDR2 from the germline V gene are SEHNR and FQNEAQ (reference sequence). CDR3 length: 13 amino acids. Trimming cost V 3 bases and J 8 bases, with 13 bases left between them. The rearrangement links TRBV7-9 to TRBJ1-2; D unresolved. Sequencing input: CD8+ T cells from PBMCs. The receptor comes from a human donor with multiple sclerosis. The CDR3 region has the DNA TGTGCCAGCAGCTTCGGGAAGGTCGAGGGCTACACCTTC. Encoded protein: CASSFGKVEGYTF.